These T cell receptor beta chains were read from a single sample in a study of blood T cell repertoires in COVID-19. TCRdb's copy holds only in-frame clones and misses some; the assay was immunoSEQ multiplex PCR. The sample holds some 50,000 clones; nearly 85% are singletons and the top ten take 7% to 10%. Sequenced input: peripheral blood. All receptors come from a man older than 75 in a cohort sampled during active COVID-19. Each CDR3 is given with its conserved first and last residue. A D gene is named only where the DNA matches it firmly. Clone sizes are given selectively: once, few, many, or a class where the clone is expanded.

size: .; V: TRBV7-8; length: 13; J: TRBJ1-1; D: .; DNA: TGTGCCAGCCGTCCTGTTTCCAGCACTGAAGCTTTCTTT; CDR3: CASRPVSSTEAFF
size: .; V: TRBV5-6; length: 15; J: TRBJ1-4; D: TRBD1; DNA: TGTGCCAGCAGCTCCCGGACAGGGTATAATGAAAAACTGTTTTTT; CDR3: CASSSRTGYNEKLFF
size: once; V: TRBV30; length: 14; J: TRBJ1-6; D: TRBD1; DNA: TGTGCCTGCGCGACCGGGACAGTTATTTCACCCCTCCACTTT; CDR3: CACATGTVISPLHF
size: .; V: TRBV29-1; length: 14; J: TRBJ2-3; D: TRBD2; DNA: TGCAGCGTTGAAAGTGGGACTAGGGTAGATACGCAGTATTTT; CDR3: CSVESGTRVDTQYF
size: .; V: TRBV6-2/TRBV6-3; length: 16; J: TRBJ1-5; D: TRBD1; DNA: TGTGCCAGCAGTCCATGGGGGACAGGGGGTCGTCAGCCCCAGCATTTT; CDR3: CASSPWGTGGRQPQHF
size: .; V: TRBV2; length: 16; J: TRBJ1-1; D: .; DNA: TGTGCCAGCAGTGTCAGGGGCGGGGGGCTTAGCACTGAAGCTTTCTTT; CDR3: CASSVRGGGLSTEAFF
size: .; V: TRBV19; length: 17; J: TRBJ2-7; D: .; DNA: TGTGCCAGTAGTCCGCCTCTGTTGGCAGGGGGGTACTACGAGCAGTACTTC; CDR3: CASSPPLLAGGYYEQYF
size: few; V: TRBV7-6; length: 16; J: TRBJ2-3; D: TRBD2; DNA: TGTGCCAGCAGCTTAGGCCTAGCGGGGAGCACAGATACGCAGTATTTT; CDR3: CASSLGLAGSTDTQYF
size: .; V: TRBV18; length: 17; J: TRBJ2-1; D: TRBD2; DNA: TGTGCCAGCTCACCACCAGCGGGATCGAGCTCCTACAATGAGCAGTTCTTC; CDR3: CASSPPAGSSSYNEQFF
size: .; V: TRBV9; length: 16; J: TRBJ1-3; D: TRBD1; DNA: TGTGCCAGCAGCCTCAGGGGGCACGACTCTGGAAACACCATATATTTT; CDR3: CASSLRGHDSGNTIYF
size: .; V: TRBV6-6; length: 13; J: TRBJ2-1; D: TRBD2; DNA: TGTGCCATTTGGGGGAGGGCGGAGAATGAGCAGTTCTTC; CDR3: CAIWGRAENEQFF
size: .; V: TRBV2; length: 13; J: TRBJ1-5; D: .; DNA: TGTGCCAGCAGTGAAGAGGGGTTTCAGCCCCAGCATTTT; CDR3: CASSEEGFQPQHF
size: .; V: TRBV7-6; length: 16; J: TRBJ2-1; D: .; DNA: TGTGCCAGCAGCTTAGCGAGGACAGCTTTTAACAATGAGCAGTTCTTC; CDR3: CASSLARTAFNNEQFF
size: .; V: TRBV6-1; length: 15; J: TRBJ1-4; D: TRBD1; DNA: TGTGCCAGCAGTGAGGGACAGGGGGCTTGGGAAAAACTGTTTTTT; CDR3: CASSEGQGAWEKLFF
size: .; V: TRBV29-1; length: 9; J: TRBJ2-3; D: .; DNA: TGCAGCGCCGGAGATACGCAGTATTTT; CDR3: CSAGDTQYF
size: .; V: TRBV5-4; length: 16; J: TRBJ2-2; D: TRBD2; DNA: TGTGCCAGCAGCTTGAGAGCTAGCGGAAACACCGGGGAGCTGTTTTTT; CDR3: CASSLRASGNTGELFF
size: .; V: TRBV28; length: 12; J: TRBJ1-2; D: TRBD1; DNA: TGTGCCACACCGGGACAGGGTACAGGCTACACCTTC; CDR3: CATPGQGTGYTF
size: .; V: TRBV5-1; length: 13; J: TRBJ2-7; D: .; DNA: TGCGCCAGCAGCTTGGCCCAGACCTACGAGCAGTACTTC; CDR3: CASSLAQTYEQYF
size: .; V: TRBV24-1; length: 17; J: TRBJ2-6; D: .; DNA: TGTGCCACCAGTGATCCGGGCAGGGGGGCTGGGGCCAACGTCCTGACTTTC; CDR3: CATSDPGRGAGANVLTF
size: .; V: TRBV3-1/TRBV3-2; length: 15; J: TRBJ2-7; D: .; DNA: TGTGCCAGCAGTCTAGCGTGGACAGGTACCTACGAGCAGTACTTC; CDR3: CASSLAWTGTYEQYF
size: .; V: TRBV20-1; length: 10; J: TRBJ2-7; D: .; DNA: TGCAGTGTACAGGGCTACGAGCAGTACTTC; CDR3: CSVQGYEQYF
size: .; V: TRBV28; length: 15; J: TRBJ1-5; D: TRBD1; DNA: TGTGCCAGCAGTTTATTGGACAGGGAAAATCAGCCCCAGCATTTT; CDR3: CASSLLDRENQPQHF
size: once; V: TRBV10-1; length: 21; J: TRBJ2-5; D: TRBD2; DNA: TGCGCCAGCAGTGCCCCGGGACACGACGGCGGGACTAGCGGGAGGGGAGAGACCCAGTACTTC; CDR3: CASSAPGHDGGTSGRGETQYF
size: .; V: TRBV27; length: 16; J: TRBJ2-7; D: .; DNA: TGTGCCAGCAGTTTGATCCCCCCTCGGGTGGCCTACGAGCAGTACTTC; CDR3: CASSLIPPRVAYEQYF
size: few; V: TRBV7-2; length: 13; J: TRBJ1-6; D: TRBD1; DNA: TGTGCCAGCAACCGGGACAGGAGTGCACCCCTCCACTTT; CDR3: CASNRDRSAPLHF
size: once; V: TRBV11-2; length: 12; J: TRBJ2-1; D: .; DNA: TGTGCCAGCAGCTTAGGACGAGGTGAGCAGTTCTTC; CDR3: CASSLGRGEQFF
size: .; V: TRBV29-1; length: 13; J: TRBJ1-1; D: TRBD1; DNA: TGCAGCGCGACAGGGGGTTTGGACACTGAAGCTTTCTTT; CDR3: CSATGGLDTEAFF
size: .; V: TRBV28; length: 14; J: TRBJ1-4; D: .; DNA: TGTGCCAGCTCCGATTTTCAAAACAGGGAAAAACTGTTTTTT; CDR3: CASSDFQNREKLFF
size: .; V: TRBV6-1; length: 15; J: TRBJ1-5; D: .; DNA: TGTGCCAGCAGTGAAGATCCGACAAAGAAACAGCCCCAGCATTTT; CDR3: CASSEDPTKKQPQHF
size: .; V: TRBV7-3; length: 13; J: TRBJ2-3; D: .; DNA: TGTGCCAGCAGCCCTCAGTTCCTCGATACGCAGTATTTT; CDR3: CASSPQFLDTQYF
size: .; V: TRBV1; length: 14; J: TRBJ2-5; D: .; DNA: TGCACCAGCAGCCTTTTAGCGAATAAAGAGACCCAGTACTTC; CDR3: CTSSLLANKETQYF
size: .; V: TRBV3-1/TRBV3-2; length: 14; J: TRBJ2-7; D: TRBD2; DNA: TGTGCCAGCAGCCAAGGACTAGCGGGCTACGAGCAGTACTTC; CDR3: CASSQGLAGYEQYF
size: .; V: TRBV28; length: 14; J: TRBJ2-2; D: .; DNA: TGTGCCAGCAAGGGGAATGGGGCTTCGAGGGAGCTGTTTTTT; CDR3: CASKGNGASRELFF
size: .; V: TRBV6-5; length: 16; J: TRBJ2-4; D: .; DNA: TGTGCCAGCAGTTACGGCAAAACGGGGGCCAAAAACATTCAGTACTTC; CDR3: CASSYGKTGAKNIQYF
size: .; V: TRBV7-2; length: 14; J: TRBJ2-5; D: TRBD1; DNA: TGTGCCAGCAGTTTTAGGACAGGGTTAGAGACCCAGTACTTC; CDR3: CASSFRTGLETQYF
size: .; V: TRBV4-1; length: 16; J: TRBJ2-5; D: TRBD1; DNA: TGCGCCAGCAGCCAGCCCCGGACAGGGGGTCAAGAGACCCAGTACTTC; CDR3: CASSQPRTGGQETQYF
size: .; V: TRBV2; length: 15; J: TRBJ2-3; D: .; DNA: TGTGCCAGCAGTGAATACGCATCCAGGACAGATACGCAGTATTTT; CDR3: CASSEYASRTDTQYF
size: .; V: TRBV6-5; length: 15; J: TRBJ2-4; D: .; DNA: TGTGCCAGCAGTTACTCGAGTCTAGCCTCGATCATTCAGTACTTC; CDR3: CASSYSSLASIIQYF
size: .; V: TRBV19; length: 15; J: TRBJ1-2; D: TRBD1; DNA: TGTGCCAGTAGTAGGGGACAGGGGGCATCGAATGGCTACACCTTC; CDR3: CASSRGQGASNGYTF
size: .; V: TRBV7-2; length: 17; J: TRBJ2-1; D: TRBD2; DNA: TGTGCCAGCAGCTCTCGGACTAGCGGGAGTCCCTACAATGAGCAGTTCTTC; CDR3: CASSSRTSGSPYNEQFF